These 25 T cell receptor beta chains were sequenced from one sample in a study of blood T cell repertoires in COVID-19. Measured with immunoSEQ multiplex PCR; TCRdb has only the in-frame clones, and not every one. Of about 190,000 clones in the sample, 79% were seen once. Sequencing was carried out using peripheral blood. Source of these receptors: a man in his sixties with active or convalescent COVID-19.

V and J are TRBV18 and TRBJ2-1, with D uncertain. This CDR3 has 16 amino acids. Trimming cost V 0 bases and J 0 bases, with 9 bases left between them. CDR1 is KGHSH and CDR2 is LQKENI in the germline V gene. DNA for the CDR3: TGTGCCAGCTCACCACCTATTGGCGGCTCCTACAATGAGCAGTTCTTC. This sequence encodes CASSPPIGGSYNEQFF.

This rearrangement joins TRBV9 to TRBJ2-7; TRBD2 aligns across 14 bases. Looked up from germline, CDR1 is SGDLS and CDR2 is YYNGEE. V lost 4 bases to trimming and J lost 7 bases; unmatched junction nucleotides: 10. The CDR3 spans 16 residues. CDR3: CASSPPGTSGSREQYF. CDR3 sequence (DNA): TGTGCCAGCAGCCCTCCCGGGACTAGCGGGAGTCGGGAGCAGTACTTC.

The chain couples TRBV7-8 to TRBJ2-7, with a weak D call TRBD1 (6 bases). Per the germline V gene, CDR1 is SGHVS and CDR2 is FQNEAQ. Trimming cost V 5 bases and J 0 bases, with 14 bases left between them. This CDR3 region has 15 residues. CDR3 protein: CASSPYRDTSYEQYF. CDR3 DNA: TGTGCCAGCAGCCCCTATCGGGACACCTCCTACGAGCAGTACTTC.

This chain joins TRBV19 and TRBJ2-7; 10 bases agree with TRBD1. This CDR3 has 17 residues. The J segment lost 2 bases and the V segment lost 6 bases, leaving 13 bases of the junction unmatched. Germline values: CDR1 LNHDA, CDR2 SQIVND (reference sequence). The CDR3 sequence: CASRIRDRGDGTYEQYF. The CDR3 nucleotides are TGTGCCAGTAGAATCCGGGACAGGGGTGACGGGACCTACGAGCAGTACTTC.

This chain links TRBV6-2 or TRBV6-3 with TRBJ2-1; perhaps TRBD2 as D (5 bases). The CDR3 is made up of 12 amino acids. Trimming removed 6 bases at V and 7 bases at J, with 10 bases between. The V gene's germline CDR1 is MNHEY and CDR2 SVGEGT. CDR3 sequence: CASSQPGNEQFF. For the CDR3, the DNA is TGTGCCAGCAGCCAACCGGGGAATGAGCAGTTCTTC.

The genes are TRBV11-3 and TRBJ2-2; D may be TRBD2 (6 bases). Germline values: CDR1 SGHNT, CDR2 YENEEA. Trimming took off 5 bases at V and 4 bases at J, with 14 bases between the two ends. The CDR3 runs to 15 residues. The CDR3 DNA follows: TGTGCCAGCAGCCCAAGAGGAGGGTTCACCGGGGAGCTGTTTTTT. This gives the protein CASSPRGGFTGELFF.

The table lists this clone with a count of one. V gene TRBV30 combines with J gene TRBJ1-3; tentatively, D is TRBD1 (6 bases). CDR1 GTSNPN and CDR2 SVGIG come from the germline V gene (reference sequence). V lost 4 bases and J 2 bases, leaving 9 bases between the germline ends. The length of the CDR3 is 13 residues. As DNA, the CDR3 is TGTGCCTGGAATAACAGGGCTGGAAACACCATATATTTT. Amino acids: CAWNNRAGNTIYF.

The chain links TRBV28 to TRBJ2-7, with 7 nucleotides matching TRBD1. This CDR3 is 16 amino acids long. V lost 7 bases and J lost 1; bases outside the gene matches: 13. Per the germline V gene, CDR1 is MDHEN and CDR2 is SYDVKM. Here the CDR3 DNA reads TGTGCCAGCAACTCCAGGTCAGGGGGTATTTCCTACGAGCAGTACTTC. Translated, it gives CASNSRSGGISYEQYF.

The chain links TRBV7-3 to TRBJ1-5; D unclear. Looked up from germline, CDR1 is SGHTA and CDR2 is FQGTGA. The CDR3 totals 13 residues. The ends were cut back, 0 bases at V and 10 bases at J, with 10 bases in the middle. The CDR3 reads CASSLTSPGPQHF. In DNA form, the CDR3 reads TGTGCCAGCAGCTTAACTTCCCCCGGTCCCCAGCATTTT.

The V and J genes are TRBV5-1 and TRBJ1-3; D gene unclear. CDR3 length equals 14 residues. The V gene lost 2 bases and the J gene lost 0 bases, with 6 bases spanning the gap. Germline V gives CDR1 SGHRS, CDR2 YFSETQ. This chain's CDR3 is CASSLGSSGNTIYF. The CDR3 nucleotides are TGCGCCAGCAGCTTAGGGAGCTCTGGAAACACCATATATTTT.

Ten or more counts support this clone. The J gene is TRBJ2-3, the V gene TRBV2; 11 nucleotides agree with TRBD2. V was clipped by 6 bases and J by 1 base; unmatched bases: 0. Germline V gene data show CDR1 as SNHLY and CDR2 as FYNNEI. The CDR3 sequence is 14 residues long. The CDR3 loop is CASRTSGGTDTQYF. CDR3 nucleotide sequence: TGTGCCAGCAGGACTAGCGGGGGCACAGATACGCAGTATTTT. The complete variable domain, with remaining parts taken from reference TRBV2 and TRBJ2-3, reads EPEVTQTPSHQVTQMGQEVILRCVPISNHLYFYWYRQILGQKVEFLVSFYNNEISEKSEIFDDQFSVERPDGSNFTLKIRSTKLEDSAMYFCASRTSGGTDTQYFGPGTRLTVL.

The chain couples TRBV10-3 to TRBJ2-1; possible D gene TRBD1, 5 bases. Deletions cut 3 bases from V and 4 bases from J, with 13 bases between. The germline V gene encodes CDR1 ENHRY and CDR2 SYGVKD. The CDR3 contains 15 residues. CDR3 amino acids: CAISDGAGSYNEQFF. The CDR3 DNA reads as TGTGCCATCAGTGATGGCGCAGGGTCGTACAATGAGCAGTTCTTC.

The CDR3, as DNA: TGTGCCAGCAGCTTGCCCCGACAGGGCCTTGGAGAGACCCAGTACTTC. Amino acid sequence: CASSLPRQGLGETQYF. The chain carries TRBV3-1 (or the pseudogene TRBV3-2) and TRBJ2-5, with 7 nucleotides matching TRBD1. J lost 4 bases, V lost 5 bases, and 13 bases had no gene match. Germline V gene sequence: CDR1 LGHDT, CDR2 YNNKEL (reference sequence). The CDR3 loop spans 16 amino acids.

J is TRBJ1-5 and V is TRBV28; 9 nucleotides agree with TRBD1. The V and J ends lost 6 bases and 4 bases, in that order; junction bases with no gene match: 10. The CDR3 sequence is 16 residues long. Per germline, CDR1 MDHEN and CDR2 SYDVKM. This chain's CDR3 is CASSTSGQGNNQPQHF. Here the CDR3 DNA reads TGTGCCAGCAGCACCTCCGGACAGGGGAATAATCAGCCCCAGCATTTT.

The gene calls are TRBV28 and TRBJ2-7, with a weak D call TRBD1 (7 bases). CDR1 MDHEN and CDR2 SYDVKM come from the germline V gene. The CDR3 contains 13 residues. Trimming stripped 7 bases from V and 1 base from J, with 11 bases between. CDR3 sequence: CASKEGQSYEQYF. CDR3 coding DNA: TGTGCCAGCAAGGAGGGACAGTCCTACGAGCAGTACTTC.

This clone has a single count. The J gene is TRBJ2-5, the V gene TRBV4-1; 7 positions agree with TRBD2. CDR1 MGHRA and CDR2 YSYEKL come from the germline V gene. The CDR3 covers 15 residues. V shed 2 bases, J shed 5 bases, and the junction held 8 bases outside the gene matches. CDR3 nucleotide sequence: TGCGCCAGCAGCCAATCCGAGTCTAGCGGTGAGACCCAGTACTTC. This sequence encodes CASSQSESSGETQYF.

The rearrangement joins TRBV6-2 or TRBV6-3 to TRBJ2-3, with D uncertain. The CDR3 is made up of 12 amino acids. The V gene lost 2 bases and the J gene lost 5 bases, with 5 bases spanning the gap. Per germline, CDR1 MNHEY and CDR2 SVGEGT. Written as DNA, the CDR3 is TGTGCCAGCAGTTACCCCTTAGATACGCAGTATTTT. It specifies CASSYPLDTQYF.

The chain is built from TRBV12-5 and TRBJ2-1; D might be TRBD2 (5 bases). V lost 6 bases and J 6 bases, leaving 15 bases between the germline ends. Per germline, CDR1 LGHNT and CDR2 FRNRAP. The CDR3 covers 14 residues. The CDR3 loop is CASGRGGSANEQFF. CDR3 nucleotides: TGTGCTAGTGGCCGCGGAGGCAGTGCCAATGAGCAGTTCTTC. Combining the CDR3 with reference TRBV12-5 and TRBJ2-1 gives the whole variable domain DARVTQTPRHKVTEMGQEVTMRCQPILGHNTVFWYRQTMMQGLELLAYFRNRAPLDDSGMPKDRFSAEMPDATLATLKIQPSEPRDSAVYFCASGRGGSANEQFFGPGTRLTVL.

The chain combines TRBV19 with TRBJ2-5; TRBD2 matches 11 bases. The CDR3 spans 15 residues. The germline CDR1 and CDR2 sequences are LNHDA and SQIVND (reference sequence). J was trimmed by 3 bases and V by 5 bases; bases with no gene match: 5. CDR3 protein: CASSQGLAGKETQYF. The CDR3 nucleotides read TGTGCCAGTAGTCAAGGACTAGCGGGTAAAGAGACCCAGTACTTC. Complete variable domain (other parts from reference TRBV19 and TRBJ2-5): DGGITQSPKYLFRKEGQNVTLSCEQNLNHDAMYWYRQDPGQGLRLIYYSQIVNDFQKGDIAEGYSVSREKKESFPLTVTSAQKNPTAFYLCASSQGLAGKETQYFGPGTRLLVL.

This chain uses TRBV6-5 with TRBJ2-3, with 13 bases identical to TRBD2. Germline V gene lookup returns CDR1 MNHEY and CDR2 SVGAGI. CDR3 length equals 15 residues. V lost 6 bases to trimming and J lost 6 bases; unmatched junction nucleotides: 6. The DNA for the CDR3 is TGTGCCAGCAGCCCGACTAGCGGGAGGATGGATACGCAGTATTTT. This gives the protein CASSPTSGRMDTQYF.

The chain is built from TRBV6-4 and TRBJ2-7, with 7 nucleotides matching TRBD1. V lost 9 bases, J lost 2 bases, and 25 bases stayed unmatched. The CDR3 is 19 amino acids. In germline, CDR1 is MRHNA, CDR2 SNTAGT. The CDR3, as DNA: TGTGCCAGGGACTCTTCGATAAGCTCCGGGACAGAGCCCACCTACGAGCAGTACTTC. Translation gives CARDSSISSGTEPTYEQYF.

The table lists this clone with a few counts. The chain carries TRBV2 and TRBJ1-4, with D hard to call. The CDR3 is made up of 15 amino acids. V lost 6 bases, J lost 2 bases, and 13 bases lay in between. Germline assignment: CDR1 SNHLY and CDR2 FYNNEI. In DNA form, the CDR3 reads TGTGCCAGCAGGAAGGAGGCTCCTACTAATGAAAAACTGTTTTTT. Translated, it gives CASRKEAPTNEKLFF. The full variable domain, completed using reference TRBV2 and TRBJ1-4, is EPEVTQTPSHQVTQMGQEVILRCVPISNHLYFYWYRQILGQKVEFLVSFYNNEISEKSEIFDDQFSVERPDGSNFTLKIRSTKLEDSAMYFCASRKEAPTNEKLFFGSGTQLSVL.

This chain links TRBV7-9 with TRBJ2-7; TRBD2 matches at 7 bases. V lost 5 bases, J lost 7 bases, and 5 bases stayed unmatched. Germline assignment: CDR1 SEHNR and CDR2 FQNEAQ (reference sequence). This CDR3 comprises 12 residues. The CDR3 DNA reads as TGTGCCAGCAGCCATCCCGGGAGGGAGCAGTACTTC. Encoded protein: CASSHPGREQYF. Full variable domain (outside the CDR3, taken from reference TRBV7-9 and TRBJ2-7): DTGVSQNPRHKITKRGQNVTFRCDPISEHNRLYWYRQTLGQGPEFLTYFQNEAQLEKSRLLSDRFSAERPKGSFSTLEIQRTEQGDSAMYLCASSHPGREQYFGPGTRLTVT.

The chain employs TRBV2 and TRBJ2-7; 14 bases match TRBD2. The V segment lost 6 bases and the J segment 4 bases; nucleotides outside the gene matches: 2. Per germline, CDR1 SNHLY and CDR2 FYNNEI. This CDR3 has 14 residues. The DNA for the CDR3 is TGTGCCAGCAGCGGACTAGCGGGAGGATACGAGCAGTACTTC. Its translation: CASSGLAGGYEQYF. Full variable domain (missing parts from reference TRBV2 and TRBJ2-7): EPEVTQTPSHQVTQMGQEVILRCVPISNHLYFYWYRQILGQKVEFLVSFYNNEISEKSEIFDDQFSVERPDGSNFTLKIRSTKLEDSAMYFCASSGLAGGYEQYFGPGTRLTVT.

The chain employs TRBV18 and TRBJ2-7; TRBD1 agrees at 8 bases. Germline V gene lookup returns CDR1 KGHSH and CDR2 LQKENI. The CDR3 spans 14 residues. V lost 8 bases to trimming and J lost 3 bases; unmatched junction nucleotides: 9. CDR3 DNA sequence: TGTGCCAGCGCCCCGACAGGGGCGATCTACGAGCAGTACTTC. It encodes CASAPTGAIYEQYF. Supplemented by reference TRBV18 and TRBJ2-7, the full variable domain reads NAGVMQNPRHLVRRRGQEARLRCSPMKGHSHVYWYRQLPEEGLKFMVYLQKENIIDESGMPKERFSAEFPKEGPSILRIQQVVRGDSAAYFCASAPTGAIYEQYFGPGTRLTVT.